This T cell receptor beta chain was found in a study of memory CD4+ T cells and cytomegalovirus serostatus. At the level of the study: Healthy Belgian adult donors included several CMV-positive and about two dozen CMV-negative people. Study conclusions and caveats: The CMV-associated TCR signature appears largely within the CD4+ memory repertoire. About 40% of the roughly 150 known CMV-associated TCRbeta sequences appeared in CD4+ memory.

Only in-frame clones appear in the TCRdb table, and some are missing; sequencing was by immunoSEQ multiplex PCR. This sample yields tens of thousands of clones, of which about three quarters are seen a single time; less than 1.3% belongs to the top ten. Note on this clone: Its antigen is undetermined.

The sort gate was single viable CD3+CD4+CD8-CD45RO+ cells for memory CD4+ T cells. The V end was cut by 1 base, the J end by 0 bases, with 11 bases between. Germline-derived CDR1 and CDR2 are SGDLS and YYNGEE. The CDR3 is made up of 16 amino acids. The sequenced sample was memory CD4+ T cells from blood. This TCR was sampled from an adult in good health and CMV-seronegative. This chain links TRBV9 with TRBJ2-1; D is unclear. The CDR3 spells CASSVLGGSSYNEQFF. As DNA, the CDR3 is TGTGCCAGCAGCGTATTGGGCGGAAGCTCCTACAATGAGCAGTTCTTC.